A single sample is the source of the 10 T cell receptor beta chains below, sequenced in a study of glioma-infiltrating T cells after dendritic cell vaccination. The method was immunoSEQ multiplex PCR; TCRdb's version includes in-frame clones alone and lacks a portion of them. The sample consists of about 92,000 clones, 65% to 90% of them appearing once. Sample: blood, taken before dendritic cell vaccination. All receptors derive from a human donor with glioblastoma.

V and J are TRBV9 and TRBJ1-3; TRBD1 matches at 7 bases. V shed 4 bases, J shed 2 bases, and the junction held 12 bases outside the gene matches. Germline V gene lookup returns CDR1 SGDLS and CDR2 YYNGEE. The CDR3 extends over 17 amino acids. The CDR3 here is CASSIGGSGGAGNTIYF. The CDR3, as DNA: TGTGCCAGCAGCATCGGGGGTTCAGGGGGAGCTGGAAACACCATATATTTT.

This chain links TRBV19 with TRBJ1-5, with 7 bases matching TRBD1. Trimming cost V 7 bases and J 5 bases; bases outside gene matches: 8. The CDR3 spans 14 residues. Looked up from germline, CDR1 is LNHDA and CDR2 is SQIVND (reference sequence). The CDR3 region has the DNA TGTGCCAGTACCGTGGAGGGGGCTTATCAGCCCCAGCATTTT. Translated, it gives CASTVEGAYQPQHF. The entire variable domain, with the rest obtained from reference TRBV19 and TRBJ1-5, is as follows: DGGITQSPKYLFRKEGQNVTLSCEQNLNHDAMYWYRQDPGQGLRLIYYSQIVNDFQKGDIAEGYSVSREKKESFPLTVTSAQKNPTAFYLCASTVEGAYQPQHFGDGTRLSIL.

Worth noting for this clone: At one boundary the junction diverges from the germline segment, which might be a read error. The chain employs TRBV15 and TRBJ1-2, with TRBD1 identical over 7 bases. Looked up from germline, CDR1 is LNHNV and CDR2 is YYDKDF (reference sequence). CDR3 size: 14 residues. The CDR3 sequence: CATSGDRVGLGYTF. CDR3 coding DNA: TGTGCCACCAGCGGAGACAGGGTGGGTCTGGGCTACACCTTC. The full variable domain, in which reference TRBV15 and TRBJ1-2 provide the parts outside the CDR3, is DAMVIQNPRYQVTQFGKPVTLSCSQTLNHNVMYWYQQKSSQAPKLLFHYYDKDFNNEADTPDNFQSRRPNTSFCFLDIRSPGLGDTAMYLCATSGDRVGLGYTFGSGTRLTVV.

This chain joins TRBV11-2 and TRBJ2-3; a possible D gene is TRBD2 (6 bases). Germline lookup yields CDR1 SGHAT and CDR2 FQNNGV. V lost 1 base and J 6 bases, leaving 14 bases between the germline ends. The CDR3 covers 15 residues. The CDR3 spells CASSLGGSGGDTQYF. DNA for the CDR3: TGTGCCAGCAGCTTAGGAGGGAGTGGAGGGGATACGCAGTATTTT.

The CDR3 loop is CASGLASTDTQYF. In nucleotides, the CDR3 is TGTGCCAGCGGACTGGCTAGCACAGATACGCAGTATTTT. The chain joins TRBV19 to TRBJ2-3, with D possibly matching TRBD2 (5 bases). This CDR3 is 13 amino acids long. Germline V lookup: CDR1 LNHDA, CDR2 SQIVND (reference sequence). Trimming stripped 9 bases from V and 0 bases from J, with 10 bases between.

V gene TRBV28 combines with J gene TRBJ2-3, with a tentative D call TRBD1 (7 bases). CDR3 length: 18 amino acids. Germline V gene lookup returns CDR1 MDHEN and CDR2 SYDVKM. Deletions cut 6 bases from V and 4 bases from J, with 26 bases between. As DNA, the CDR3 is TGTGCCAGCAGCGGTGGACTAACCGACACGCAGGGGGCAGATACGCAGTATTTT. It is translated as CASSGGLTDTQGADTQYF. Combining the CDR3 with reference TRBV28 and TRBJ2-3 gives the whole variable domain DVKVTQSSRYLVKRTGEKVFLECVQDMDHENMFWYRQDPGLGLRLIYFSYDVKMKEKGDIPEGYSVSREKKERFSLILESASTNQTSMYLCASSGGLTDTQGADTQYFGPGTRLTVL.

The genes are TRBV5-1 and TRBJ2-7, with 8 bases identical to TRBD1. The germline CDR1 and CDR2 sequences are SGHRS and YFSETQ. J gave up 2 bases and V 5 bases, and 9 bases lay outside the gene matches. The CDR3 totals 15 residues. CDR3 in amino acids: CASSSTRTGTYEQYF. CDR3 sequence (DNA): TGCGCCAGCAGTTCAACCCGGACAGGGACCTACGAGCAGTACTTC.

The chain couples TRBV30 to TRBJ2-7; 12 positions match TRBD2. Germline CDR1 and CDR2: GTSNPN and SVGIG (reference sequence). The trim removed 2 bases at V and 1 base at J, leaving 6 bases unmatched. The CDR3 has 16 amino acids. The CDR3 here is CAWSRLGLAGSYEQYF. The CDR3 DNA reads as TGTGCCTGGAGTCGCCTCGGACTAGCGGGGTCCTACGAGCAGTACTTC.

This clone showed up just a few times. The chain couples TRBV29-1 to TRBJ2-3; 8 bases fit TRBD2. The V and J ends lost 4 bases and 1 base, in that order; junction bases with no gene match: 7. The CDR3 length is 15 residues. CDR1 SQVTM and CDR2 ANQGSEA come from the germline V gene. CDR3: CSVGRREVGTDTQYF. CDR3 nucleotide sequence: TGCAGCGTTGGCCGGCGGGAGGTGGGCACAGATACGCAGTATTTT.

The J gene is TRBJ2-3, the V gene TRBV5-4; tentative D call: TRBD1 (5 bases). V was pared by 4 bases and J by 2 bases, with 17 bases between. The CDR3 has 16 amino acids. Germline V CDR1 and CDR2: SGHNT, YYREEE (reference sequence). Here the CDR3 reads CASSRPTGRDTDTQYF. The CDR3 nucleotides are TGTGCCAGCAGCCGACCCACGGGCAGGGACACAGATACGCAGTATTTT.